This T cell receptor beta chain came from a study of CD8 T cells in ankylosing spondylitis. Overall study results and limits: Disease-associated clonotypes exhibited CD8+ identity and were relatively infrequent in peripheral blood. A motif of under ten highly homologous TCR beta variants was seen as apparently characteristic of ankylosing spondylitis blood. Clones linked to disease were reported to show significant enrichment in matched ankylosing spondylitis synovial fluid. Some of the motif variants had earlier been found in reactive arthritis patients' fluid and blood.

Germline-derived CDR1 and CDR2 are SGHRS and YFSETQ. V lost 0 bases and J lost 8, with 17 bases in between. The CDR3 runs to 15 residues. As to this clonotype: What it binds is not known.

Making the TCR beta libraries involved quantitative 5'-RACE with molecular barcodes. TCRdb re-called the 5' RACE reads with MiXCR, one entry per CDR3 protein. This sample yields 350,000 to 550,000 distinct CDR3 sequences, of which approximately 26% are seen a single time; 0.85% to 1% belongs to the top ten. The sample taken for sequencing was blood, either unsorted or a sorted T cell fraction (not recorded which). This chain uses TRBV5-1 with TRBJ1-2; D call uncertain. The sequence derives from a male donor with ankylosing spondylitis. The CDR3 region is CASSLESRSSEGYTF. The CDR3 bases are TGCGCCAGCAGCTTGGAGAGCCGGTCCAGCGAAGGCTACACCTTC.